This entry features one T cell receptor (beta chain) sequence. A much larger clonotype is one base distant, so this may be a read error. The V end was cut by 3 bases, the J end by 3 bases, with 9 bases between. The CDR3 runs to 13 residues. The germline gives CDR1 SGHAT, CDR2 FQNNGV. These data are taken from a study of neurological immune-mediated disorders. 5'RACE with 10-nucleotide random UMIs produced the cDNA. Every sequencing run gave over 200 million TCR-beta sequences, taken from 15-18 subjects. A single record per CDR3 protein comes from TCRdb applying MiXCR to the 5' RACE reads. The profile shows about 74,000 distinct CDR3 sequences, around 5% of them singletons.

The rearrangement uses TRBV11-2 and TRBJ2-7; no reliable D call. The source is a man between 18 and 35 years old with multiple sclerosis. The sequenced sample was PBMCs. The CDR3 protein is CASSLGKIYEQYF. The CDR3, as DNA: TGTGCCAGCAGCTTGGGAAAGATCTACGAGCAGTACTTC.